The 4 T cell receptor beta chains given below trace back to one sample, sequenced in a study of T cells in Graves' hyperthyroidism and ophthalmopathy. TCR beta CDR3 sequences were amplified from RNA transcripts. First-round RT-PCR of the TCR CDR3 relied on the HTBI primer set. TCRdb itself ran the multiplex PCR reads through MiXCR, one entry per CDR3 protein. The table includes about 530,000 distinct CDR3 sequences, approximately 17% detected once. The specimen sequenced was blood. These TCRs come from a woman younger than 35 with Graves' ophthalmopathy.

This chain uses TRBV12-3 or TRBV12-4 with TRBJ2-5, with D maybe TRBD1 (6 bases). Trimming cost V 2 bases and J 5 bases, with 15 bases left between them. The CDR3 spans 15 residues. In DNA form, the CDR3 reads TGTGCCAGCAGTTTAAGGGGGTTGGGTTTCGAGACCCAGTACTTC. As protein: CASSLRGLGFETQYF.

This clonotype has at least ten counts. The genes are TRBV6-1 and TRBJ2-7; a possible D gene is TRBD2 (5 bases). This CDR3 has 15 amino acids. CDR1 and CDR2 (germline): MNHNS, SASEGT. Trimming shortened V by 6 bases and J by 6 bases, and 21 bases separated the two germline ends. In nucleotides, the CDR3 is TGTGCCAGCAGCACACCGGGAAATGGCCCTTCCGAGCAGTACTTC. This encodes CASSTPGNGPSEQYF.

This clonotype came up many times. The V call is TRBV6-5, the J call TRBJ1-1; D unclear. The germline V gene has CDR1 MNHEY and CDR2 SVGAGI. Trimming took off 2 bases at V and 2 bases at J, with 12 bases between the two ends. There are 15 residues in the CDR3. Here the CDR3 DNA reads TGTGCCAGCAGTTACGAAGCAGGAGCTAACACTGAAGCTTTCTTT. Its translation: CASSYEAGANTEAFF.

V gene TRBV4-1 combines with J gene TRBJ1-1; D remains ambiguous. With 0 bases removed from V and 4 bases from J, the gap between germline ends came to 12 bases. The V gene's germline CDR1 is MGHRA and CDR2 YSYEKL. This CDR3 spans 15 amino acids. CDR3: CASSQDVRGSTEAFF. CDR3 nucleotides: TGCGCCAGCAGCCAAGATGTCCGGGGATCCACTGAAGCTTTCTTT.